The rows below give T cell receptor beta chains drawn from one sample of a study of shared clonotypes between healthy human individuals. The assay was immunoSEQ multiplex PCR, and TCRdb's table has in-frame clones only and misses some. The table shows 900,000 to 1,200,000 clones, with 75% to 80% occurring only once. Source material: memory CD4+ T cells from PBMCs. All receptors come from a man between 18 and 29 years old in good health. Some clones in this sample may be carry-over from other donors' samples. Both conserved end residues are part of each CDR3. The D gene is left open where the match is weak. Clone size is not always given. Where it is, it says once, few, many or a class for expanded clones.

CDR3aa: CASSVDRKNTQYF; CDR3nt: TGTGCCAGCAGCGTCGACCGGAAAAATACGCAGTATTTT; v_gene: TRBV7-2; d_gene: .; j_gene: TRBJ2-3; abundance: .
CDR3aa: CASSRNGPSSYEQYF; CDR3nt: TGTGCCAGCAGTCGAAACGGGCCTAGCTCCTACGAGCAGTACTTC; v_gene: TRBV27; d_gene: .; j_gene: TRBJ2-7; abundance: .
CDR3aa: CASTYGGTSVYEQYF; CDR3nt: TGTGCCAGCACGTACGGCGGGACTAGCGTCTACGAGCAGTACTTC; v_gene: TRBV7-9; d_gene: TRBD2; j_gene: TRBJ2-7; abundance: .
CDR3aa: CASSLARGDYGYTF; CDR3nt: TGCGCCAGCAGCTTGGCCCGGGGCGACTATGGCTACACCTTC; v_gene: TRBV5-1; d_gene: .; j_gene: TRBJ1-2; abundance: .
CDR3aa: CASRGGTGANVLTF; CDR3nt: TGTGCCAGCAGAGGGGGAACCGGGGCCAACGTCCTGACTTTC; v_gene: TRBV2; d_gene: .; j_gene: TRBJ2-6; abundance: few
CDR3aa: CASSFCPVGGRWDEKLFF; CDR3nt: TGTGCCAGCAGCTTTTGTCCGGTGGGGGGGCGGTGGGATGAAAAACTGTTTTTT; v_gene: TRBV5-4; d_gene: .; j_gene: TRBJ1-4; abundance: once
CDR3aa: CASRRVGQPQHF; CDR3nt: TGTGCAAGTCGCCGGGTAGGACAGCCCCAGCATTTT; v_gene: TRBV12-2; d_gene: .; j_gene: TRBJ1-5; abundance: .
CDR3aa: CASNTLGVYEQYF; CDR3nt: TGTGCCAGCAATACACTCGGAGTCTACGAGCAGTACTTC; v_gene: TRBV28; d_gene: .; j_gene: TRBJ2-7; abundance: .
CDR3aa: CASSAKGYEQYF; CDR3nt: TGTGCCAGCAGTGCCAAGGGTTACGAGCAGTACTTC; v_gene: TRBV6-1; d_gene: .; j_gene: TRBJ2-7; abundance: .
CDR3aa: CASSPTSGRAGAHEQFF; CDR3nt: TGTGCCAGCAGCCCAACTAGCGGGAGGGCCGGGGCGCATGAGCAGTTCTTC; v_gene: TRBV28; d_gene: TRBD2; j_gene: TRBJ2-1; abundance: .
CDR3aa: CASSIGQRATASEAFF; CDR3nt: TGTGCCAGCAGCATCGGACAGAGGGCAACCGCAAGTGAAGCTTTCTTT; v_gene: TRBV28; d_gene: .; j_gene: TRBJ1-1; abundance: .
CDR3aa: CASSLDSLAGYAGELFF; CDR3nt: TGCGCCAGCAGCTTGGATTCGCTAGCGGGTTACGCCGGGGAGCTGTTTTTT; v_gene: TRBV5-1; d_gene: TRBD2; j_gene: TRBJ2-2; abundance: .
CDR3aa: CATLATATSNQPQHF; CDR3nt: TGTGCCACCCTCGCAACCGCTACCAGCAATCAGCCCCAGCATTTT; v_gene: TRBV10-3; d_gene: .; j_gene: TRBJ1-5; abundance: .
CDR3aa: CASSQDEGTGELFF; CDR3nt: TGTGCCAGCAGCCAAGATGAGGGGACCGGGGAGCTGTTTTTT; v_gene: TRBV4-2; d_gene: .; j_gene: TRBJ2-2; abundance: many
CDR3aa: CASSGRFRNEQFF; CDR3nt: TGTGCCAGCAGCGGGAGGTTTCGCAATGAGCAGTTCTTC; v_gene: TRBV28; d_gene: TRBD2; j_gene: TRBJ2-1; abundance: .
CDR3aa: CASSSPNQPQHF; CDR3nt: TGTGCCAGCAGTTCACCAAATCAGCCCCAGCATTTT; v_gene: TRBV28; d_gene: .; j_gene: TRBJ1-5; abundance: .
CDR3aa: CASSLEGNEQFF; CDR3nt: TGTGCCAGCAGCTTGGAAGGGAATGAGCAGTTCTTC; v_gene: TRBV5-6; d_gene: .; j_gene: TRBJ2-1; abundance: .
CDR3aa: CASKLISESEQYF; CDR3nt: TGTGCCAGCAAACTAATATCAGAAAGCGAGCAGTACTTC; v_gene: TRBV2; d_gene: .; j_gene: TRBJ2-7; abundance: .
CDR3aa: CASSPAKGEGLLDTQYF; CDR3nt: TGTGCCAGCAGCCCCGCAAAAGGGGAAGGACTCCTAGATACGCAGTATTTT; v_gene: TRBV9; d_gene: .; j_gene: TRBJ2-3; abundance: .
CDR3aa: CASSVIAESSYNEQFF; CDR3nt: TGTGCCAGCAGTGTCATAGCGGAGAGCTCCTACAATGAGCAGTTCTTC; v_gene: TRBV6-1; d_gene: .; j_gene: TRBJ2-1; abundance: .
CDR3aa: CATSYQETQYF; CDR3nt: TGTGCCACCAGCTACCAAGAGACCCAGTACTTC; v_gene: TRBV15; d_gene: .; j_gene: TRBJ2-5; abundance: .
CDR3aa: CASSLSLGGTEAFF; CDR3nt: TGTGCCAGCAGTTTATCGTTGGGGGGCACTGAAGCTTTCTTT; v_gene: TRBV27; d_gene: .; j_gene: TRBJ1-1; abundance: .
CDR3aa: CASKLLLTFTYNEQFF; CDR3nt: TGTGCCAGCAAGTTATTATTGACGTTTACCTACAATGAGCAGTTCTTC; v_gene: TRBV5-8; d_gene: .; j_gene: TRBJ2-1; abundance: .
CDR3aa: CASSQTSGTGEGYTF; CDR3nt: TGCGCCAGCAGCCAGACCTCCGGGACAGGGGAAGGCTACACCTTC; v_gene: TRBV4-1; d_gene: TRBD1; j_gene: TRBJ1-2; abundance: .
CDR3aa: CASSGQLAATYEQYF; CDR3nt: TGTGCCAGCAGTGGACAACTAGCGGCGACCTACGAGCAGTACTTC; v_gene: TRBV2; d_gene: TRBD2; j_gene: TRBJ2-7; abundance: .
CDR3aa: CASSFWREGTDTQYF; CDR3nt: TGTGCCAGCAGTTTTTGGCGGGAGGGCACAGATACGCAGTATTTT; v_gene: TRBV28; d_gene: TRBD2; j_gene: TRBJ2-3; abundance: .
CDR3aa: CASSLVGHPYEQYF; CDR3nt: TGCGCCAGCAGCTTGGTGGGACATCCCTACGAGCAGTACTTC; v_gene: TRBV5-1; d_gene: .; j_gene: TRBJ2-7; abundance: .
CDR3aa: CASSLSGQTADTQYF; CDR3nt: TGTGCCAGCAGCTTGTCGGGACAGACCGCAGATACGCAGTATTTT; v_gene: TRBV5-5; d_gene: TRBD1; j_gene: TRBJ2-3; abundance: .
CDR3aa: CASRGGREAFF; CDR3nt: TGTGCCAGTAGAGGGGGTCGTGAAGCTTTCTTT; v_gene: TRBV19; d_gene: .; j_gene: TRBJ1-1; abundance: once
CDR3aa: CASSPGTGGLREQYF; CDR3nt: TGTGCCAGCAGTCCGGGGACAGGGGGCTTAAGGGAGCAGTACTTC; v_gene: TRBV28; d_gene: TRBD1; j_gene: TRBJ2-7; abundance: .
CDR3aa: CASSLGHLNTEAFF; CDR3nt: TGTGCCAGCAGTTTGGGACACCTGAACACTGAAGCTTTCTTT; v_gene: TRBV28; d_gene: .; j_gene: TRBJ1-1; abundance: .
CDR3aa: CASSSQREGVDTQYF; CDR3nt: TGTGCCAGCAGCTCCCAGCGGGAGGGAGTAGATACGCAGTATTTT; v_gene: TRBV7-8; d_gene: TRBD2; j_gene: TRBJ2-3; abundance: .
CDR3aa: CATGAGGSTDTQYF; CDR3nt: TGTGCCACTGGAGCAGGGGGCAGCACAGATACGCAGTATTTT; v_gene: TRBV7-2; d_gene: TRBD1; j_gene: TRBJ2-3; abundance: .
CDR3aa: CASSVDRGINYEQYF; CDR3nt: TGTGCCAGCAGTGTTGACAGGGGCATTAACTACGAGCAGTACTTC; v_gene: TRBV2; d_gene: TRBD1; j_gene: TRBJ2-7; abundance: .
CDR3aa: CASSMLRDYDEQFF; CDR3nt: TGTGCCAGCAGCATGCTTAGGGACTACGATGAGCAGTTCTTC; v_gene: TRBV7-8; d_gene: TRBD2; j_gene: TRBJ2-1; abundance: .
CDR3aa: CASGPGSSDTQYF; CDR3nt: TGTGCCAGCGGACCCGGGTCCTCAGATACGCAGTATTTT; v_gene: TRBV2; d_gene: .; j_gene: TRBJ2-3; abundance: .
CDR3aa: CASSVDRGFYEQYF; CDR3nt: TGTGCCAGCTCAGTGGACAGGGGTTTCTACGAGCAGTACTTC; v_gene: TRBV18; d_gene: TRBD1; j_gene: TRBJ2-7; abundance: .
CDR3aa: CASSSPAPVTGEQYF; CDR3nt: TGTGCCAGCAGCTCCCCCGCCCCGGTGACGGGCGAGCAGTACTTC; v_gene: TRBV5-8; d_gene: .; j_gene: TRBJ2-7; abundance: .
CDR3aa: CASSLTSSGNTIYF; CDR3nt: TGCGCCAGCAGCTTGACTAGTTCTGGAAACACCATATATTTT; v_gene: TRBV5-1; d_gene: .; j_gene: TRBJ1-3; abundance: .
CDR3aa: CASSLTGGEGETQYF; CDR3nt: TGCGCCAGCAGCTTGACAGGGGGCGAGGGGGAGACCCAGTACTTC; v_gene: TRBV5-1; d_gene: TRBD1; j_gene: TRBJ2-5; abundance: few